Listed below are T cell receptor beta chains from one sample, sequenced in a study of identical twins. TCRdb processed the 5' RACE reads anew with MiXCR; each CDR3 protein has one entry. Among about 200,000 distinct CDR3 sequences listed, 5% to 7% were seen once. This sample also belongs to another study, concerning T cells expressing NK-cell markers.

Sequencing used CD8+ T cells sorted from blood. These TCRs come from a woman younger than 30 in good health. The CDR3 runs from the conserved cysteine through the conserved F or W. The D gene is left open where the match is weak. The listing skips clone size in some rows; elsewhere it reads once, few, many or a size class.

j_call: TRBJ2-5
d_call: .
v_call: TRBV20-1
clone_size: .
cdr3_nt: TGCAGTGCTAGAGAGCAAGAGACCCAGTACTTC
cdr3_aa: CSAREQETQYF

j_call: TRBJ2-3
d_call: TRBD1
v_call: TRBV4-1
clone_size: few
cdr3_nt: TGCGCCAGCAGCCAGACCGGGACAGTATACACAGATACGCAGTATTTT
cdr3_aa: CASSQTGTVYTDTQYF

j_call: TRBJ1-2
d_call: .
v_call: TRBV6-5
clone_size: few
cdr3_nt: TGTGCCAGCCGTACAGGCGCGAGGTACACCTTC
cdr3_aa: CASRTGARYTF

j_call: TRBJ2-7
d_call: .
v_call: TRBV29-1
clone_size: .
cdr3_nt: TGCAGCGTTCCTGGGGGTTCCTACGAGCAGTACTTC
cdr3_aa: CSVPGGSYEQYF

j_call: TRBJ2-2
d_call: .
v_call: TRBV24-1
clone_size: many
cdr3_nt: TGTGCCACCAGTGACCGCGAAACCACCGCCTCGGAGGAGCTGTTTTTT
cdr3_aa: CATSDRETTASEELFF

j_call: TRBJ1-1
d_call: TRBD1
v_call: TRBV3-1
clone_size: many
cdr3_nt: TGTGCCAGCAGCCCTGGACAGGGGGTCACTGAAGCTTTCTTT
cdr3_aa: CASSPGQGVTEAFF

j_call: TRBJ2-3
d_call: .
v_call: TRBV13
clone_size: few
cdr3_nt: TGTGCCAGCAGTCAAAAGGGGACAGATACGCAGTATTTT
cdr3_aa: CASSQKGTDTQYF

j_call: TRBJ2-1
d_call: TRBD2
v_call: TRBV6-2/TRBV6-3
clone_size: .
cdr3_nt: TGTGCCAGCAGACCTCGGCGGGAGGGCCAGGCGGATGAGCAGTTCTTC
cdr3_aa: CASRPRREGQADEQFF

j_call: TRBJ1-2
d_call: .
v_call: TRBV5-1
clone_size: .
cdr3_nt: TGCGCCAGCAGCTTGACTTATGAAGGGAACTATGGCTACACCTTC
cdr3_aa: CASSLTYEGNYGYTF

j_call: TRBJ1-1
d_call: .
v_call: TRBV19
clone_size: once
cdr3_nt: TGTGCCAGTAGGCTCATGAACACTGAAGCTTTCTTT
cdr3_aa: CASRLMNTEAFF

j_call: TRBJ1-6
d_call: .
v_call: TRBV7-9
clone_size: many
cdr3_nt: TGTGCCAGCGGCAAATCGGAGGGGAATTCACCCCTCCACTTT
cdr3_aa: CASGKSEGNSPLHF

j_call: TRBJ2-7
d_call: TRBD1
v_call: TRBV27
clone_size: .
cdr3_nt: TGTGCCAGCAAAGGGGGCTGGGGGCAGTACTTC
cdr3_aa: CASKGGWGQYF

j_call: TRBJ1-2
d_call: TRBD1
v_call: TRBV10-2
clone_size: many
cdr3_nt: TGCGCCAGCAGTGCGGGACAGGGGCACTATGGCTACACCTTC
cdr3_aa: CASSAGQGHYGYTF

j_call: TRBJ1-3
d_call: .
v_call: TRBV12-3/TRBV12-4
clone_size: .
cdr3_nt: TGTGCCAGCAGTTCAAACCCCGTCTCTGGAAACACCATATATTTT
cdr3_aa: CASSSNPVSGNTIYF

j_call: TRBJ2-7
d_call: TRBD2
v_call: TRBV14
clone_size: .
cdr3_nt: TGTGCCAGCAGCCTGACGGGAGGGACCCCTACGGAGCAGTACTTC
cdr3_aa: CASSLTGGTPTEQYF

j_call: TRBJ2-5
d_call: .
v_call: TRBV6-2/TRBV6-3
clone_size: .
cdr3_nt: TGTGCCAGCAGTTACTCCGGAGAGGGGTTAGAGACCCAGTACTTC
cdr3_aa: CASSYSGEGLETQYF

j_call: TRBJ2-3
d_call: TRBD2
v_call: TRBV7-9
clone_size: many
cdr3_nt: TGTGCCAGCAGCCCCCGGACTAGCGGGAGCACAGATACGCAGTATTTT
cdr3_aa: CASSPRTSGSTDTQYF

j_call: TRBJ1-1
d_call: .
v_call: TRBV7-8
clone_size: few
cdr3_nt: TGTGCCAGCACCCACTCCGGGAACCAAGCTTTCTTT
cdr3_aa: CASTHSGNQAFF

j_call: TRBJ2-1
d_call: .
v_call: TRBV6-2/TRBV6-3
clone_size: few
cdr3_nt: TGTGCCAGCAGTTACTCGACGGGGATCAATGAGCAGTTCTTC
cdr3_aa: CASSYSTGINEQFF

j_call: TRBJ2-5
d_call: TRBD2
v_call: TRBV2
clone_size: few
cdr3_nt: TGTGCCAGCAGGAGCGGGGGGGAAGAGAGCCAGTACTTC
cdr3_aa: CASRSGGEESQYF

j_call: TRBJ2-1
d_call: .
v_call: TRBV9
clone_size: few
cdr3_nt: TGTGCCAGCAGCCCCCCGGCCGGGTACAATGAGCAGTTCTTC
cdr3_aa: CASSPPAGYNEQFF

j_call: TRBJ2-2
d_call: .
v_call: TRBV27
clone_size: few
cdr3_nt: TGTGCCAGCAGTTTAGGGTCTAGGCCCGGGGAGCTGTTTTTT
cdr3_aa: CASSLGSRPGELFF

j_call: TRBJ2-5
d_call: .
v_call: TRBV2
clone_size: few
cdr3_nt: TGTGCCAGCAGGGGGGCAGGGAAAGAGACCCAGTACTTC
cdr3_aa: CASRGAGKETQYF

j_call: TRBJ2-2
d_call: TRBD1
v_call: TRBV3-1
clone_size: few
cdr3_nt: TGTGCCAGCAGCGGACAGGGCGGGTCCAAGAACACCGGGGAGCTGTTTTTT
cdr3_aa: CASSGQGGSKNTGELFF

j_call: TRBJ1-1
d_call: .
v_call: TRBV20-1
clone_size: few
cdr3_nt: TGCAGTGCGAAAGGGGCCCTCCCATGGGGCCGGGTCACTGAAGCTTTCTTT
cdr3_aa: CSAKGALPWGRVTEAFF

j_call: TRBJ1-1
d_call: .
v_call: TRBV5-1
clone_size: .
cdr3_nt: TGCGCCAGCAGCTGGAGGGCGAACACTGAAGCTTTCTTT
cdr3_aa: CASSWRANTEAFF

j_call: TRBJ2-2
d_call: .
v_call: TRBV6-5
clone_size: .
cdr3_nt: TGTGCCAGCAGTTACTCGTGGGGCCGCGGGACCGGGGAGCTGTTTTTT
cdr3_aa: CASSYSWGRGTGELFF

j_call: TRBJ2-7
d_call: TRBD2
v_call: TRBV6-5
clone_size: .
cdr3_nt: TGTGCCAGCAGTTACATCCTTCTAGCGGGAGGATCCTACGAGCAGTACTTC
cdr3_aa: CASSYILLAGGSYEQYF

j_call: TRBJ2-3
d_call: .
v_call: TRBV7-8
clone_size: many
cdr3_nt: TGTGCCAGCAGTCTTGGGAGACAGAGCACAGATACGCAGTATTTT
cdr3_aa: CASSLGRQSTDTQYF

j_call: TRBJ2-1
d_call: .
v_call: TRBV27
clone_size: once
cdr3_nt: TGTGCCAGCATCGGAGGGCATGAGCAGTTCTTC
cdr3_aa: CASIGGHEQFF

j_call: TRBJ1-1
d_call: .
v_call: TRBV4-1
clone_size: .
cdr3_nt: TGCGCCAGCAGCCAAGATCGTAGTGGGAACACTGAAGCTTTCTTT
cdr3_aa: CASSQDRSGNTEAFF

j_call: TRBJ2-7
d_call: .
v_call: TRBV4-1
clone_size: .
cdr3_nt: TGCGCCAGCAGCCAAGATACTTCAGTCCACTACGAGCAGTACTTC
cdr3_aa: CASSQDTSVHYEQYF

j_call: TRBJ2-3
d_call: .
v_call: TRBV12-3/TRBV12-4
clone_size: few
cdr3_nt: TGTGCCAGCAAGGAGGACCAGCGGGCCTGGGATACGCAGTATTTT
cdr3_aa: CASKEDQRAWDTQYF

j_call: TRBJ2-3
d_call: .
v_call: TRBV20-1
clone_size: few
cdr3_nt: TGCAGTGCTAGGGGGTTAGAGAGGACAGATACGCAGTATTTT
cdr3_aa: CSARGLERTDTQYF

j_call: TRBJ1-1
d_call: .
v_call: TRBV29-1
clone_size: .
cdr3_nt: TGCAGCGTCCCTTCTGCCGGGGGGAACACTGAAGCTTTCTTT
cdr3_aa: CSVPSAGGNTEAFF

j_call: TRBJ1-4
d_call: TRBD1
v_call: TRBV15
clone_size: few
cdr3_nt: TGTGCCACCAGCGTAGAGTGGGACAGGGTAGATGGTGAAAAACTGTTTTTT
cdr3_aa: CATSVEWDRVDGEKLFF

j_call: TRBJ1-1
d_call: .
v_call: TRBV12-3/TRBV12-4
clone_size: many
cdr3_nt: TGTGCCAGCAGTTTCCGGGGGTCAATTCACACTGAAGCTTTCTTT
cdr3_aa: CASSFRGSIHTEAFF

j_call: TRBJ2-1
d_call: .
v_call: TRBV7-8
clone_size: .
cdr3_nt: TGTGCCAGCAGCTCTAACATGGGCTCCTACAATGAGCAGTTCTTC
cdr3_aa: CASSSNMGSYNEQFF

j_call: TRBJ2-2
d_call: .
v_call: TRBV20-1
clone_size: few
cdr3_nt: TGCAGTGCTAGAGCTGACGCCGGGGAGCTGTTTTTT
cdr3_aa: CSARADAGELFF

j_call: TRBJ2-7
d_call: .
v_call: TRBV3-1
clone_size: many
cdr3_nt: TGTGCCAGCAGCCAAGCCGGGATCTACGAGCAGTACTTC
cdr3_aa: CASSQAGIYEQYF

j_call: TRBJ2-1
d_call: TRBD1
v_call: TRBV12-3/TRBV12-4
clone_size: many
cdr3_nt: TGTGCCAGCAGTCCTACGGGACAGGCCTACAATGAGCAGTTCTTC
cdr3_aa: CASSPTGQAYNEQFF

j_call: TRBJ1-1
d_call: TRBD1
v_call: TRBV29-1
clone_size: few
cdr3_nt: TGCAGCGGTACAGGGGGCTCCGGTTGGACTGAAGCTTTCTTT
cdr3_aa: CSGTGGSGWTEAFF

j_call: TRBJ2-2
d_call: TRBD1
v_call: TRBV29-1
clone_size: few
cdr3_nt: TGCAGCGTGGGGGGATATGGCGGGACAGGGAGGAACGGGGAGCTGTTTTTT
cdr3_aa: CSVGGYGGTGRNGELFF

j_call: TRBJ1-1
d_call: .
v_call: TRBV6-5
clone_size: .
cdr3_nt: TGTGCCAGCAGTTACCGTGCAGGCGGGGACACTGAAGCTTTCTTT
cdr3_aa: CASSYRAGGDTEAFF

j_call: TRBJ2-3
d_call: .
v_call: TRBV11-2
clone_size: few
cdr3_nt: TGTGCCAGCAGCTTTATGGGCACGGGAACTAGCACAGATACGCAGTATTTT
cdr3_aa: CASSFMGTGTSTDTQYF

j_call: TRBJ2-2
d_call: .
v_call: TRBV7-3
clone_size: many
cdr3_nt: TGTGCCAGCAGCTTAAGGGGCACCGGGGAGCTGTTTTTT
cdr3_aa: CASSLRGTGELFF

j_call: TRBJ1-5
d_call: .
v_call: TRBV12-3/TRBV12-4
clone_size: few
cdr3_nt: TGTGCCAGCAGTTTAGCGAACAAGGGCAATCAGCCCCAGCATTTT
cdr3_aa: CASSLANKGNQPQHF

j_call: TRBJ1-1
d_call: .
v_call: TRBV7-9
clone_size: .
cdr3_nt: TGTGCCAGCAGCGCAGGACAGAGTATGAACACTGAAGCTTTCTTT
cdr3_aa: CASSAGQSMNTEAFF

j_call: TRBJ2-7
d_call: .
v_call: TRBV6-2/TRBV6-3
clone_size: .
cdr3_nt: TGTGCCAGCAGCTTTATTCAGGCCTACGAGCAGTACTTC
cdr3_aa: CASSFIQAYEQYF

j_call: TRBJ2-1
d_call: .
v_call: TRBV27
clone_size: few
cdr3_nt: TGTGCCAGCAGACCCACTAGCAATGAGCAGTTCTTC
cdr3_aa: CASRPTSNEQFF

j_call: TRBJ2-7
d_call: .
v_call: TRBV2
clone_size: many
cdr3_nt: TGTGCCAGCAGTGGGGAAGACAGCTCCTACGAGCAGTACTTC
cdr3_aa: CASSGEDSSYEQYF

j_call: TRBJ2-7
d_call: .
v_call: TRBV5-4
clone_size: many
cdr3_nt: TGTGCCAGCAGCTTGGAGGATTCCTTACGGTACTTC
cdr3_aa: CASSLEDSLRYF

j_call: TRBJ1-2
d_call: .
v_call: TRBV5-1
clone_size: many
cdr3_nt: TGCGCCAGCAGCCCCTACCTTCGGACCTTCGTTGGCTACACCTTC
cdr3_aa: CASSPYLRTFVGYTF

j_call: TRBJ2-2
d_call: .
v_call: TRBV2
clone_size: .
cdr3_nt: TGTGCCAGCAGGGACAGTAACACCGGGGAGCTGTTTTTT
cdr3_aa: CASRDSNTGELFF

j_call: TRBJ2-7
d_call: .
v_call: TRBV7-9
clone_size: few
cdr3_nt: TGTGCCAGCAGCTTAGACGGGACACTCTACGAGCAGTACTTC
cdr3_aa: CASSLDGTLYEQYF